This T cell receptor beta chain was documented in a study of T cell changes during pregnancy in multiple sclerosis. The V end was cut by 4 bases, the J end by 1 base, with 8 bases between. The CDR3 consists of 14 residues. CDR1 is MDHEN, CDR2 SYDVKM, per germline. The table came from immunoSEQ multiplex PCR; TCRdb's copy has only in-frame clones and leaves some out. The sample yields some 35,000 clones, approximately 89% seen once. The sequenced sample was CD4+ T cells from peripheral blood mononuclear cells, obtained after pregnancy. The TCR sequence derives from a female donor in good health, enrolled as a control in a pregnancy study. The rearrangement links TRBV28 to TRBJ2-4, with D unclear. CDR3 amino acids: CASSSSRAKNIQYF. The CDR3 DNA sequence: TGTGCCAGCAGTTCTTCCCGGGCCAAAAACATTCAGTACTTC.